These T cell receptor beta chains were read from a single sample in a study of T-cell memory formation after mild COVID-19. Each CDR3 protein gets one entry after TCRdb re-called the 5' RACE reads with MiXCR. The table records about 130,000 distinct CDR3 sequences, over 15% of them present only once. The sequencing input was PBMCs or a T cell subset sorted from them (not recorded which). These receptors were obtained from a young man who had mild COVID-19 (a few samples of this study predate the infection). Cell type and time point are not known. CDR3s include the opening cysteine and the closing phenylalanine or tryptophan. D genes are given only for firm matches. Only part of the rows carry a size: once, few, many, or a class if the clone is expanded.

>.|TRBV5-4|many|TRBJ2-3
CASSPRRSTDTQYF
TGTGCCAGCAGCCCACGACGTAGCACAGATACGCAGTATTTT
>TRBD2|TRBV18|.|TRBJ2-1
CASSLGSGGYNEQFF
TGTGCCAGCTCCCTGGGAAGCGGGGGGTACAATGAGCAGTTCTTC
>.|TRBV11-2|few|TRBJ2-7
CASSLVVDEQYF
TGTGCCAGCAGCTTAGTCGTTGACGAGCAGTACTTC
>.|TRBV5-1|.|TRBJ2-3
CASSFFSAEDSDTQYF
TGCGCCAGCAGCTTTTTTTCGGCGGAGGATTCAGATACGCAGTATTTT
>TRBD2|TRBV20-1|few|TRBJ2-4
CSASPGGGGNIQYF
TGCAGTGCATCCCCGGGGGGGGGAGGGAACATTCAGTACTTC
>TRBD1|TRBV6-5|.|TRBJ1-2
CASSSWTGPNYGYTF
TGTGCCAGCAGTTCCTGGACAGGACCTAACTATGGCTACACCTTC
>.|TRBV19|.|TRBJ2-7
CASSRQLTYEQYF
TGTGCCAGTAGCCGACAGTTAACCTACGAGCAGTACTTC
>TRBD2|TRBV6-2/TRBV6-3|.|TRBJ2-1
CASSYREGEQFF
TGTGCCAGCAGTTACAGGGAGGGTGAGCAGTTCTTC
>TRBD1|TRBV6-6|.|TRBJ2-4
CASSYVTGAKNIQYF
TGTGCCAGCAGTTACGTGACAGGGGCCAAAAACATTCAGTACTTC
>.|TRBV3-1|.|TRBJ2-1
CASSQEQMAYNEQFF
TGTGCCAGCAGCCAAGAGCAAATGGCCTACAATGAGCAGTTCTTC
>TRBD1|TRBV20-1|.|TRBJ1-2
CSASPIEGQGFDNGYTF
TGCAGTGCTAGTCCCATTGAAGGACAGGGATTCGACAATGGCTACACCTTC
>TRBD1|TRBV5-1|.|TRBJ1-2
CASSLGQGSTGYTF
TGCGCCAGCAGCTTGGGACAGGGTTCCACTGGCTACACCTTC
>.|TRBV5-1|many|TRBJ1-1
CASSLGPGGANTEAFF
TGCGCCAGCAGCTTGGGGCCCGGGGGGGCGAACACTGAAGCTTTCTTT
>.|TRBV11-2|.|TRBJ1-2
CASSSQGINYGYTF
TGTGCCAGCAGCTCGCAGGGCATTAACTATGGCTACACCTTC
>.|TRBV6-5|.|TRBJ2-2
CASSSGQNTGELFF
TGTGCCAGCAGTTCAGGCCAAAACACCGGGGAGCTGTTTTTT
>TRBD1|TRBV7-3|few|TRBJ2-2
CASSKTGTGGRYTGELFF
TGTGCCAGCAGCAAAACCGGGACAGGGGGACGGTACACCGGGGAGCTGTTTTTT
>.|TRBV29-1|.|TRBJ1-2
CSALDSVTYGYTF
TGCAGCGCCCTGGACAGTGTAACCTATGGCTACACCTTC
>.|TRBV10-3|few|TRBJ2-1
CASQGGQNINEQFF
TGTGCCAGCCAGGGGGGACAGAACATTAATGAGCAGTTCTTC
>.|TRBV7-2|.|TRBJ2-1
CASSFPSAPVSSYNEQFF
TGTGCCAGCAGCTTTCCTTCAGCTCCTGTCAGCTCCTACAATGAGCAGTTCTTC
>TRBD2|TRBV5-1|.|TRBJ2-3
CASSPGLASTDTQYF
TGCGCCAGCAGCCCAGGACTAGCGAGCACAGATACGCAGTATTTT
>TRBD2|TRBV5-1|few|TRBJ2-5
CASSLAPSGQETQYF
TGCGCCAGCAGCTTGGCCCCTAGCGGGCAAGAGACCCAGTACTTC
>.|TRBV12-3/TRBV12-4|.|TRBJ2-1
CASSALGPTYNEQFF
TGTGCCAGCAGTGCCCTGGGGCCGACCTACAATGAGCAGTTCTTC
>.|TRBV12-3/TRBV12-4|.|TRBJ2-3
CASSFVGTDTQYF
TGTGCCAGCAGTTTTGTGGGTACAGATACGCAGTATTTT